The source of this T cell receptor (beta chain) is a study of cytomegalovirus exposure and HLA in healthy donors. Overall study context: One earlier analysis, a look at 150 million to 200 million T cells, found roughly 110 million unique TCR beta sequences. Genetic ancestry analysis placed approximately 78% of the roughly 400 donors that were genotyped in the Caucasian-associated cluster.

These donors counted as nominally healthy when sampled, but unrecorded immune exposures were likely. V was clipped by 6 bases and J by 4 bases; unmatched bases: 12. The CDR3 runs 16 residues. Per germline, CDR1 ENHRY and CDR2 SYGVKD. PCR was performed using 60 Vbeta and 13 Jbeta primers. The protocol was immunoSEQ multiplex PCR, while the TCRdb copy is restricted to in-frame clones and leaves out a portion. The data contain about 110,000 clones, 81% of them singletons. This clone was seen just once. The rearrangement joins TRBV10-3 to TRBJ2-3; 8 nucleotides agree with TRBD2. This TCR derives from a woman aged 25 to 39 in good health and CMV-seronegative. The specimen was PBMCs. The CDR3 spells CAISRLAGSAPDTQYF. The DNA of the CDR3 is TGTGCCATCAGCAGATTAGCGGGATCGGCCCCAGATACGCAGTATTTT.